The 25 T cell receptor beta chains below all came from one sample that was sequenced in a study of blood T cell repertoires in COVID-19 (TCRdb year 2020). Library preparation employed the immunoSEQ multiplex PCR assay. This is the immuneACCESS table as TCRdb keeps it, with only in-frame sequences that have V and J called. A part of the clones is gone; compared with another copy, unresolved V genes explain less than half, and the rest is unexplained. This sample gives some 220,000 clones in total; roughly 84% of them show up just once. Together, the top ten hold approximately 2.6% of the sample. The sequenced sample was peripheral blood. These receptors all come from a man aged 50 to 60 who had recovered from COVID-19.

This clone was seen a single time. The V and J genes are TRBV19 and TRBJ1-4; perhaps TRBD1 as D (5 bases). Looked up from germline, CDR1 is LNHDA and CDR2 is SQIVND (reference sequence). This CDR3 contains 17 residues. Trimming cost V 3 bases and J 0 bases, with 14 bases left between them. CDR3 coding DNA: TGTGCCAGTAGTATCGGCCCCGGGACTGCAACTAATGAAAAACTGTTTTTT. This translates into CASSIGPGTATNEKLFF.

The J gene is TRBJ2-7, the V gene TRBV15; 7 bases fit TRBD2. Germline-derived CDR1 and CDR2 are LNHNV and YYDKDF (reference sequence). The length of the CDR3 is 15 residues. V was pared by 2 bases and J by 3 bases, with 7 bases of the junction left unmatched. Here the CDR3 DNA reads TGTGCCACCAGCAGAAAGGCGGGAGTACACTACGAGCAGTACTTC. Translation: CATSRKAGVHYEQYF.

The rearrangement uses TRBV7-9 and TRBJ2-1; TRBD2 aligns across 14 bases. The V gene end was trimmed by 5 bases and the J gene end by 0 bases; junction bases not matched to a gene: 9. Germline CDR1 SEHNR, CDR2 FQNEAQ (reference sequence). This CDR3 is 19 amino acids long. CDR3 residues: CASSLPTSGRESSYNEQFF. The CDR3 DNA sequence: TGTGCCAGCAGCCTCCCGACTAGCGGGAGGGAGTCCTCCTACAATGAGCAGTTCTTC.

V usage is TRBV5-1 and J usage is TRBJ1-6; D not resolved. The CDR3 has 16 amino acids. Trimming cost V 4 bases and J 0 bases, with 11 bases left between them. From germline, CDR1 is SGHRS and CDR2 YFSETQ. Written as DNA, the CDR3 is TGCGCCAGCAGCCGGGTGGAGGACTCCTATAATTCACCCCTCCACTTT. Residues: CASSRVEDSYNSPLHF.

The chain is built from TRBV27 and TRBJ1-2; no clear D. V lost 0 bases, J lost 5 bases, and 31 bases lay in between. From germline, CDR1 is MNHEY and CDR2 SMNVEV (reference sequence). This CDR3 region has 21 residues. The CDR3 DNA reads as TGTGCCAGCAGTTTATCGCGGTATCAAGACCACCGCATCACCCCGTGGTATGGCTACACCTTC. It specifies CASSLSRYQDHRITPWYGYTF.

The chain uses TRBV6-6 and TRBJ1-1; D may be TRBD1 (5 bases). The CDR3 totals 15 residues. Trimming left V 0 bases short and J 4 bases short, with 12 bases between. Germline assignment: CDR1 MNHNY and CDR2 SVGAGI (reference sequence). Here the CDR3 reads CASSYSGRAVTEAFF. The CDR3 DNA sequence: TGTGCCAGCAGTTACTCGGGCAGGGCGGTCACTGAAGCTTTCTTT.

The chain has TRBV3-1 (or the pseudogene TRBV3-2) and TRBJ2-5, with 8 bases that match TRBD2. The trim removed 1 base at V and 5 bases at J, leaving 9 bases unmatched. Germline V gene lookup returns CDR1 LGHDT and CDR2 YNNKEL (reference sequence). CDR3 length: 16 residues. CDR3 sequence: CASSQGWREELETQYF. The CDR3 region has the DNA TGTGCCAGCAGCCAAGGTTGGCGGGAGGAGTTGGAGACCCAGTACTTC.

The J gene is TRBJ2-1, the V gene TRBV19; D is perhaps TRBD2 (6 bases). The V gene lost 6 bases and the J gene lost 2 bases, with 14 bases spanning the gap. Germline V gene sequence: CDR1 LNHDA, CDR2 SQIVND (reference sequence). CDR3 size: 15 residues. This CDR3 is CASRRRRETYNEQFF. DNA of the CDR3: TGTGCCAGTAGACGTAGGAGGGAAACCTACAATGAGCAGTTCTTC.

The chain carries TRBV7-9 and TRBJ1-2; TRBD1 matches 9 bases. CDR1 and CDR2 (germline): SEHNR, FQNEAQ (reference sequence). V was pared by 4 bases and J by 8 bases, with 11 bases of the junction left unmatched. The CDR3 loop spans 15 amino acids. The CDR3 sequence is CASSYIGQGFSGYTF. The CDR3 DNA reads TGTGCCAGCAGCTACATTGGACAGGGGTTTTCGGGCTACACCTTC.

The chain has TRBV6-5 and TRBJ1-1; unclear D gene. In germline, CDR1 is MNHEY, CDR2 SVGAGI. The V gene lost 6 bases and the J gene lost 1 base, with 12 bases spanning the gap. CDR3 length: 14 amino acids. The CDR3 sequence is CASSVTATNTEAFF. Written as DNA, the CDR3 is TGTGCCAGCAGCGTCACAGCCACGAACACTGAAGCTTTCTTT.

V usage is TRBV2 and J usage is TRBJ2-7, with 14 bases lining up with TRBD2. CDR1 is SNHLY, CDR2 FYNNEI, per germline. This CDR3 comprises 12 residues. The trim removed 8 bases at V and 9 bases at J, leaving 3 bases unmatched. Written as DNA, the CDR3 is TGTGCCAGCCTAGGACTAGCGGGAGGGCAGTACTTC. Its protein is CASLGLAGGQYF. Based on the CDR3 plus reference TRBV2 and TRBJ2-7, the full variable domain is EPEVTQTPSHQVTQMGQEVILRCVPISNHLYFYWYRQILGQKVEFLVSFYNNEISEKSEIFDDQFSVERPDGSNFTLKIRSTKLEDSAMYFCASLGLAGGQYFGPGTRLTVT.

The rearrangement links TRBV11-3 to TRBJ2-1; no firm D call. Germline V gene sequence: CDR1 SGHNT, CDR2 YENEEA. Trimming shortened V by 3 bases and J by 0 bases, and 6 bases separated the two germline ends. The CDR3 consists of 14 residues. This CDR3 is CASSFRSSYNEQFF. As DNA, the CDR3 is TGTGCCAGCAGCTTCCGTAGCTCCTACAATGAGCAGTTCTTC.

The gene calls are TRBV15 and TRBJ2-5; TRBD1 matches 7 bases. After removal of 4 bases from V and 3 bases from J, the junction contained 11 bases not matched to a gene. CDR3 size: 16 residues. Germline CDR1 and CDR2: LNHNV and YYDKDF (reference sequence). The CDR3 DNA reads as TGTGCCACCAGCACCAGAGGGGCGACAGGGAAAGAGACCCAGTACTTC. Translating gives CATSTRGATGKETQYF.

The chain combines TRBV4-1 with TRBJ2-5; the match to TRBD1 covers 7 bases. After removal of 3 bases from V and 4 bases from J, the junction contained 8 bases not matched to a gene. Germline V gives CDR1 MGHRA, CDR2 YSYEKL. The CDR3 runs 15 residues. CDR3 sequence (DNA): TGCGCCAGCAGCCAGGCAGACAGGGTCGTAGAGACCCAGTACTTC. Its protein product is CASSQADRVVETQYF.

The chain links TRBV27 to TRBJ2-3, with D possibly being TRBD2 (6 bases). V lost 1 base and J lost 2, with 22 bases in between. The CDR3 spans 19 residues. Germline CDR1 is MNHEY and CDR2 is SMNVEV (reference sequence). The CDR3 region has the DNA TGTGCCAGCAGTTTATTCAATTGGGGGATCGGCGGGAACACAGATACGCAGTATTTT. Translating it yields CASSLFNWGIGGNTDTQYF.

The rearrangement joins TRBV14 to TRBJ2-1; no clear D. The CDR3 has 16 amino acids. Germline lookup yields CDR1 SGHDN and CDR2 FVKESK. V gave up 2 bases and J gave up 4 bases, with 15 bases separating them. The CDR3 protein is CASSQIGQHLYNEQFF. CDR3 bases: TGTGCCAGCAGCCAAATTGGGCAGCACCTTTACAATGAGCAGTTCTTC.

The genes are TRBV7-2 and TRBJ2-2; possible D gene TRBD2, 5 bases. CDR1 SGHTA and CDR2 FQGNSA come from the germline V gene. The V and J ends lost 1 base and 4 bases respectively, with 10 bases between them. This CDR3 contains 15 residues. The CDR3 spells CASSLVRRSTGELFF. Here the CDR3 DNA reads TGTGCCAGCAGCTTAGTGCGGAGGAGCACCGGGGAGCTGTTTTTT. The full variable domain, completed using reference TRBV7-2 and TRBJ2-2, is GAGVSQSPSNKVTEKGKDVELRCDPISGHTALYWYRQSLGQGLEFLIYFQGNSAPDKSGLPSDRFSAERTGGSVSTLTIQRTQQEDSAVYLCASSLVRRSTGELFFGEGSRLTVL.

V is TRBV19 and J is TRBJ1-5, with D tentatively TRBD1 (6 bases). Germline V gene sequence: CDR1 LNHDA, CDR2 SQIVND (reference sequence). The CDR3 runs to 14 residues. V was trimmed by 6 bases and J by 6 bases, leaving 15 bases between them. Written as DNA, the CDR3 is TGTGCCAGTAGATCAACAGGGTCTGGTCAGCCCCAGCATTTT. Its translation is CASRSTGSGQPQHF. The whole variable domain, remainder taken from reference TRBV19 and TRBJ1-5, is DGGITQSPKYLFRKEGQNVTLSCEQNLNHDAMYWYRQDPGQGLRLIYYSQIVNDFQKGDIAEGYSVSREKKESFPLTVTSAQKNPTAFYLCASRSTGSGQPQHFGDGTRLSIL.

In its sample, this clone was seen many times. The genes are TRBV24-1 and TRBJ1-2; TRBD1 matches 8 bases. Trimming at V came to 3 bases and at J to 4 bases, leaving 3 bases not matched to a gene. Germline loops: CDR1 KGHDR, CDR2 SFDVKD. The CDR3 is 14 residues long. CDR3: CATSDNRGTYGYTF. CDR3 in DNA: TGTGCCACCAGTGATAACAGGGGGACCTATGGCTACACCTTC.

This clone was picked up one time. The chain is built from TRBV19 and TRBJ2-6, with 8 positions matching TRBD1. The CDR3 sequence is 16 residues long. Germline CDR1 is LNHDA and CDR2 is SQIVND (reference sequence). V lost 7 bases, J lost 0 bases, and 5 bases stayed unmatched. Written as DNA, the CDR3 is TGTGCCAGTATTCGGACAGGGAACTCTGGGGCCAACGTCCTGACTTTC. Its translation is CASIRTGNSGANVLTF.

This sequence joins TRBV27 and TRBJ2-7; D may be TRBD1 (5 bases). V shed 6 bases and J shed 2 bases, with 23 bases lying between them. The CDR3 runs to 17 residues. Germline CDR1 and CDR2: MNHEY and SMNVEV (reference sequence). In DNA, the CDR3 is TGTGCCAGCAGCAAAGACAGTTTAAGGGCTTTAGCCTACGAGCAGTACTTC. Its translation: CASSKDSLRALAYEQYF.

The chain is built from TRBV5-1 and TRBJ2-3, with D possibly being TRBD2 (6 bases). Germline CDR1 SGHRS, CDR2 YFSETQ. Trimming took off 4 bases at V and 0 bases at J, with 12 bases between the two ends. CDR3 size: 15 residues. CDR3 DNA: TGCGCCAGCAGCGGAGGCGGGGCTAGCACAGATACGCAGTATTTT. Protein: CASSGGGASTDTQYF.

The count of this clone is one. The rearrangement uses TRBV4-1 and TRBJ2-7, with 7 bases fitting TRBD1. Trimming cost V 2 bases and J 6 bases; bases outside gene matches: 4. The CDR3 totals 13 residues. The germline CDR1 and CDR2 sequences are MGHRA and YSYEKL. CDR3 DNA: TGCGCCAGCAGCCAACCCGACAGGGTCGAGCAGTACTTC. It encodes CASSQPDRVEQYF.

CDR3 residues: CASSPRDRGFNYGYTF. The CDR3 nucleotides are TGTGCCAGCAGCCCCCGGGACAGGGGGTTTAACTATGGCTACACCTTC. The chain is built from TRBV7-9 and TRBJ1-2; TRBD1 aligns across 11 bases. CDR3 size: 16 residues. Germline CDR1 SEHNR, CDR2 FQNEAQ (reference sequence). Trimming cost V 5 bases and J 1 base; bases outside gene matches: 6.

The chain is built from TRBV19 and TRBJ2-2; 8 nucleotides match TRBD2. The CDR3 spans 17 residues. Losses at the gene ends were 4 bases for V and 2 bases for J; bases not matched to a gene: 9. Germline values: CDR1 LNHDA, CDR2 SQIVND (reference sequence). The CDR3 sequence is CASSSELAVINTGELFF. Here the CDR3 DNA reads TGTGCCAGTAGTAGTGAACTAGCGGTTATTAACACCGGGGAGCTGTTTTTT.